This T cell receptor (beta chain) is from a study of blood T cell repertoires in COVID-19 (dated by TCRdb to 2018 to 2021). For the wider study: Collaborator samples came from the United States, Italy and Spain and covered acute and convalescent phases of COVID-19. The material from the prospective study consisted of cDNA or gDNA derived from T cells, B-cell-depleted T cells, or PBMCs. Deeply sampled blood TCRbeta repertoires from subjects exposed to, actively infected with, or recovered from COVID-19 were included in the dataset. The repertoires were released in a freely available public database intended as a resource for research on the immune response to SARS-CoV-2. The samples were drawn from two sources: the first 160 participants of the ongoing ImmuneRACE study, and 1,000 to 1,500 subjects contributed by 6 global collaborators. Sample metadata almost always included a de-identified subject ID, COVID-19 status, age in years and sex. Where available, HLA class I and class II types were obtained from metadata supplied by the sample provider rather than from assay-based typing.

One collaborating source in Seattle enrolled patients while the patients were actively infected and followed the patients over time throughout the course of disease. The collaborating institutions used their own protocols to collect whole blood in K2EDTA tubes. For TCRbeta analysis, collaborators shipped samples in one of three forms: frozen whole blood, isolated PBMCs, or DNA extracted from either of those sample types. The study at large found these results: Clinical and demographic metadata were provided uncurated, with the amount varying by source and participant.

TCRbeta CDR3 regions were amplified from genomic DNA by means of the immunoSEQ Assay, a bias-controlled multiplex PCR. In the source study's methods: The number of nucleated cells in each sample was estimated from the amplification of reference gene primers within the assay. To quantify the absolute abundance of each unique TCRbeta CDR3 rearrangement, sequence reads were collapsed and filtered. Productive Simpson clonality was computed per sample as the square root of Simpson's diversity index over productive rearrangements. The source is immuneACCESS, and TCRdb retained only in-frame sequences with V and J called. Part of the clones is not carried over; for the studies checked, unresolved V genes explain less than half of this, and the remainder is unexplained. The V and J calls and clone size were taken over from that table, and D and trimming were inferred from the DNA. The sample yields approximately 270,000 clones; around 81% were counted once. The ten most abundant clones make up approximately 15% of the sample.

From cysteine to phenylalanine, the CDR3 is 12 amino acids long. The entry retains the CDR3 DNA only, 36 bases that are in frame from base 1. According to the germline V gene (reference sequence), CDR1 reads LGHDT and CDR2 reads YNNKEL. V is cut by 1 base and J by 9 bases, and the space between the germline ends is 9 bases. Comment on this clone: The target of this receptor is not known. It has no much larger one-base neighbor in the sample; base qualities were not kept.

Source material: peripheral blood. The receptor's source is a person aged 65-85 years with COVID-19, enrolled during active disease. The sequence joins TRBV3-1 (or the pseudogene TRBV3-2) to TRBJ2-5; the D region possibly corresponds to TRBD1 (6 bases align). The nucleotide sequence reads TGTGCCAGCAGCCAAGCCGAGGGGGCCCAGTACTTC. It is translated as CASSQAEGAQYF.